The 19 T cell receptor beta chains in this list originate from one sample, sequenced in a study of lymphopenia after photon versus proton radiotherapy. The repertoire was sequenced with immunoSEQ multiplex PCR; TCRdb's copy has only in-frame clones and lacks some. The table shows around 29,000 clones, with approximately 80% occurring only once. The sample consisted of peripheral blood, taken from a patient treated with proton-based radiotherapy. Source of these receptors: a woman in her seventies with pancreatic cancer.

The chain is built from TRBV4-3 and TRBJ2-1; D is uncertain. The CDR3 contains 14 residues. The germline V gene has CDR1 LGHNA and CDR2 YSLEER. V lost 5 bases to trimming and J lost 8 bases, with 16 bases between them. As DNA, the CDR3 is TGCGCCAGCAGCGCTGAATACCCCCGACATGAGCAGTTCTTC. Protein sequence: CASSAEYPRHEQFF.

About this clone itself: An end of the junction differs from the germline gene, which may be a read error. The J gene is TRBJ1-2, the V gene TRBV6-5, with D possibly TRBD1 on 6 matching bases. Per germline, CDR1 MNHEY and CDR2 SVGAGI. This CDR3 has 14 residues. The CDR3 coding sequence is TGTGCCGGCAGTGAATTCCGGGGGCAAAATGGCTACACCTTC. It yields the protein CAGSEFRGQNGYTF.

The CDR3 bases are TGTGCCAGTAGTATATATGGGCCGAGAAACACAGATACGCAGTATTTT. This translates into CASSIYGPRNTDTQYF. This chain uses TRBV19 with TRBJ2-3; D is unclear. The CDR3 runs to 16 residues. Germline loops: CDR1 LNHDA, CDR2 SQIVND (reference sequence). Trimming left V 2 bases short and J 2 bases short, with 14 bases between.

The gene calls are TRBV6-5 and TRBJ1-4, with D possibly TRBD1 on 6 matching bases. V lost 10 bases to trimming and J lost 0 bases, with 12 bases between them. Germline assignment: CDR1 MNHEY and CDR2 SVGAGI. The CDR3 runs 14 residues. The CDR3 DNA is TGTGCCACTGGGGGGGGCCCAACTAATGAAAAACTGTTTTTT. Translated, it gives CATGGGPTNEKLFF.

V usage is TRBV15 and J usage is TRBJ2-7, with unresolved D. Germline CDR1 is LNHNV and CDR2 is YYDKDF (reference sequence). The CDR3 totals 17 residues. Trimming cost V 0 bases and J 3 bases, with 18 bases left between them. The DNA for the CDR3 is TGTGCCACCAGCAGAGATAAAACCCTTTCAGACAACTACGAGCAGTACTTC. Protein product: CATSRDKTLSDNYEQYF. The full variable domain, in which reference TRBV15 and TRBJ2-7 provide the parts outside the CDR3, is DAMVIQNPRYQVTQFGKPVTLSCSQTLNHNVMYWYQQKSSQAPKLLFHYYDKDFNNEADTPDNFQSRRPNTSFCFLDIRSPGLGDTAMYLCATSRDKTLSDNYEQYFGPGTRLTVT.

V is TRBV6-4 and J is TRBJ2-2, with TRBD2 matching over 8 bases. Germline loops: CDR1 MRHNA, CDR2 SNTAGT. With 4 bases clipped from V and 7 bases from J, the junction kept 8 bases outside the gene matches. This CDR3 comprises 15 residues. This chain's CDR3 is CASSAHSGTIGELFF. The CDR3 DNA sequence: TGTGCCAGCAGTGCTCATAGCGGGACTATCGGGGAGCTGTTTTTT.

The chain combines TRBV27 with TRBJ2-3, with D unclear. V was cut by 6 bases and J by 1 base, with 8 bases left in between. This CDR3 region has 13 residues. Germline V gene data show CDR1 as MNHEY and CDR2 as SMNVEV (reference sequence). CDR3 nucleotides: TGTGCCAGCAGCCCCTCCCGCACAGATACGCAGTATTTT. Residues: CASSPSRTDTQYF.

This chain joins TRBV6-4 and TRBJ2-5; 9 bases fit TRBD2. In germline, CDR1 is MRHNA, CDR2 SNTAGT. V lost 0 bases, J lost 1 base, and 6 bases stayed unmatched. The CDR3 has 17 amino acids. The CDR3 protein is CASSDSWREGFQETQYF. For the CDR3, the DNA is TGTGCCAGCAGTGACTCCTGGCGGGAGGGCTTCCAAGAGACCCAGTACTTC.

V is TRBV28 and J is TRBJ1-5; 10 bases match TRBD1. Germline CDR1 and CDR2: MDHEN and SYDVKM. Germline trimming cut 3 bases from V and 6 bases from J; bases unmatched to any gene: 2. This CDR3 region has 14 residues. The CDR3: CASSLGQGIQPQHF. CDR3 coding DNA: TGTGCCAGCAGTTTGGGACAGGGGATTCAGCCCCAGCATTTT.

This rearrangement joins TRBV9 to TRBJ2-7; 10 positions agree with TRBD1. The CDR3 has 16 residues. V was pared by 3 bases and J by 5 bases, with 11 bases of the junction left unmatched. Germline assignment: CDR1 SGDLS and CDR2 YYNGEE. The CDR3 region is CASSGPRDRGPNEQYF. CDR3 nucleotides: TGTGCCAGCAGCGGGCCCCGGGACAGGGGTCCCAACGAGCAGTACTTC.

The chain joins TRBV28 to TRBJ1-2, with D possibly matching TRBD1 (6 bases). Trimming took off 4 bases at V and 7 bases at J, with 10 bases between the two ends. CDR3 length: 12 amino acids. CDR1 and CDR2 (germline): MDHEN, SYDVKM. Here the CDR3 reads CASSSDRIGYTF. In DNA form, the CDR3 reads TGTGCCAGCAGTTCGGACAGAATTGGCTACACCTTC.

V is TRBV27 and J is TRBJ2-1; D is unclear. CDR1 and CDR2 from the germline V gene are MNHEY and SMNVEV (reference sequence). The length of the CDR3 is 16 residues. With 3 bases removed from V and 4 bases from J, the gap between germline ends came to 16 bases. This CDR3 reads CASSFFRGAIYNEQFF. DNA of the CDR3: TGTGCCAGCAGTTTCTTCCGCGGAGCGATTTACAATGAGCAGTTCTTC.

This clone appeared once. V is TRBV2 and J is TRBJ1-2, with 8 bases identical to TRBD1. This CDR3 has 14 residues. Germline values: CDR1 SNHLY, CDR2 FYNNEI. Trimming removed 8 bases from V and 7 bases from J; junction bases left unmatched: 12. The CDR3 nucleotides read TGTGCCAGCCCGAAGGGGCAGGGGGCAAGTGGCTACACCTTC. Its protein is CASPKGQGASGYTF.

The chain carries TRBV11-1 and TRBJ2-1; TRBD2 matches at 12 bases. The ends lost 6 bases at V and 9 bases at J; junction bases unmatched: 6. The CDR3 length is 14 residues. Looked up from germline, CDR1 is SGHAT and CDR2 is FQDESV (reference sequence). The DNA for the CDR3 is TGTGCCAGCAGTTTTCCGGGACTAGCGGGTGAGCAGTTCTTC. Its translation is CASSFPGLAGEQFF. The full variable domain, completed using reference TRBV11-1 and TRBJ2-1, is EAEVAQSPRYKITEKSQAVAFWCDPISGHATLYWYRQILGQGPELLVQFQDESVVDDSQLPKDRFSAERLKGVDSTLKIQPAELGDSAMYLCASSFPGLAGEQFFGPGTRLTVL.

J is TRBJ1-2 and V is TRBV7-9, with D perhaps matching TRBD1 (5 bases). Trimming took 5 bases from V and 7 from J, leaving 23 bases between them. CDR1 and CDR2 from the germline V gene are SEHNR and FQNEAQ (reference sequence). This CDR3 is built from 16 residues. In DNA form, the CDR3 reads TGTGCCAGCAGCCGGGGCGGTTCTTCCCTACGTCCTGGCTACACCTTC. This encodes CASSRGGSSLRPGYTF.

The genes are TRBV6-6 and TRBJ1-1; TRBD1 matches at 7 bases. The germline CDR1 and CDR2 sequences are MNHNY and SVGAGI (reference sequence). V was clipped by 1 base and J by 6 bases; unmatched bases: 5. The CDR3 is 14 residues long. CDR3 bases: TGTGCCAGCAGTTACTACAGGGGCCGCGCTGAAGCTTTCTTT. Translating gives CASSYYRGRAEAFF.

The gene calls are TRBV7-9 and TRBJ1-4; D is undetermined. The CDR3 has 14 residues. The germline gives CDR1 SEHNR, CDR2 FQNEAQ (reference sequence). The V end was cut by 1 base, the J end by 4 bases, with 7 bases between. DNA of the CDR3: TGTGCCAGCAGCTTAGGGCAGTTTAATGAAAAACTGTTTTTT. Encoded protein: CASSLGQFNEKLFF.

The sample holds one count of this clone. At one end, the junction sequence differs from germline, possibly due to a read error. The V gene is TRBV7-2, the J gene TRBJ1-3, with D hard to call. CDR3 length equals 13 residues. Germline V lookup: CDR1 SGHTA, CDR2 FQGNSA. DNA for the CDR3: TGTGCCAGCAGCATAGGAACTGGAAACACCACATATTTT. Translated, it gives CASSIGTGNTTYF.

The chain employs TRBV7-2 and TRBJ1-2; maybe TRBD1 (5 bases). The CDR3 totals 14 residues. Trimming removed 2 bases from V and 2 bases from J, with 9 bases in between. The V gene's germline CDR1 is SGHTA and CDR2 FQGNSA. DNA of the CDR3: TGTGCCAGCAGCTTACCAGGGTCGAACTATGGCTACACCTTC. As protein: CASSLPGSNYGYTF. Variable domain in full (rest from reference TRBV7-2 and TRBJ1-2): GAGVSQSPSNKVTEKGKDVELRCDPISGHTALYWYRQSLGQGLEFLIYFQGNSAPDKSGLPSDRFSAERTGGSVSTLTIQRTQQEDSAVYLCASSLPGSNYGYTFGSGTRLTVV.